This T cell receptor (beta chain) derives from a study of blood T cells in healthy people across ages. A second PCR, run for roughly 7 to 11 cycles, used a sample-barcoded 5' primer plus a J-beta primer mix. TCRdb processed the 5' RACE reads anew with MiXCR; each CDR3 protein has one entry. The sample lists about 1.8 million distinct CDR3 sequences; less than 50% were seen once. This clonotype was seen ten or more times. This CDR3 has 20 residues. V was clipped by 7 bases and J by 4 bases; unmatched bases: 22. Looked up from germline, CDR1 is MNHEY and CDR2 is SMNVEV (reference sequence). The chain employs TRBV27 and TRBJ2-7; 13 bases match TRBD2. Sequencing was carried out using blood. The TCR was taken from a woman in her thirties or forties in good health. The CDR3 DNA sequence: TGTGCCAGCACCCTCCGGTGGGAGACCGGGACTAGCGGGGAGAGGTACGAGCAGTACTTC. It is translated as CASTLRWETGTSGERYEQYF.